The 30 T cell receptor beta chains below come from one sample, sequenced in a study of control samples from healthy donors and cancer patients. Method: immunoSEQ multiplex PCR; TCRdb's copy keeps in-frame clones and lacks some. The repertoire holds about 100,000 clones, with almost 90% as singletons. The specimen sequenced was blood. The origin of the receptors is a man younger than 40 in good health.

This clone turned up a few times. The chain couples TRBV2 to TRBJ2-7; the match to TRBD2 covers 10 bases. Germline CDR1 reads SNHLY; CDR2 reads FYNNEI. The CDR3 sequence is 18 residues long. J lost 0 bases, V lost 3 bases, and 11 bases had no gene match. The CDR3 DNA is TGTGCCAGCAGTGATCGGGGGACTAGCGTCAAGATCTCCTACGAGCAGTACTTC. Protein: CASSDRGTSVKISYEQYF. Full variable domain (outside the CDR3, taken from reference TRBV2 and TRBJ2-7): EPEVTQTPSHQVTQMGQEVILRCVPISNHLYFYWYRQILGQKVEFLVSFYNNEISEKSEIFDDQFSVERPDGSNFTLKIRSTKLEDSAMYFCASSDRGTSVKISYEQYFGPGTRLTVT.

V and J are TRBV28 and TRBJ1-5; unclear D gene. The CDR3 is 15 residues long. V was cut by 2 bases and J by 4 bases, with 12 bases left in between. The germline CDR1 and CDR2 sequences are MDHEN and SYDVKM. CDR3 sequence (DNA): TGTGCCAGCAGTTTACGAGGACGGATAAATCAGCCCCAGCATTTT. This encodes CASSLRGRINQPQHF.

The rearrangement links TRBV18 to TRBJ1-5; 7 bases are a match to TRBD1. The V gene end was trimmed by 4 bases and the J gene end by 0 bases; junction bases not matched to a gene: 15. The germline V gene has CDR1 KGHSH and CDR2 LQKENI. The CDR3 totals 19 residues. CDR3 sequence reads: CASSLIGGRGGNSNQPQHF. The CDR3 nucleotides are TGTGCCAGCTCACTAATAGGGGGCCGAGGGGGTAATAGCAATCAGCCCCAGCATTTT.

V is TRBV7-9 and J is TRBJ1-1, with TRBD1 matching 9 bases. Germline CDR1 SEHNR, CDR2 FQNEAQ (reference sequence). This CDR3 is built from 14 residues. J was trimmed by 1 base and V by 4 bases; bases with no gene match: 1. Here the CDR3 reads CASSSGQGNTEAFF. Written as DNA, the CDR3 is TGTGCCAGCAGCTCGGGACAGGGGAACACTGAAGCTTTCTTT. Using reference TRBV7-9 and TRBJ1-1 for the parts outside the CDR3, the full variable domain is DTGVSQNPRHKITKRGQNVTFRCDPISEHNRLYWYRQTLGQGPEFLTYFQNEAQLEKSRLLSDRFSAERPKGSFSTLEIQRTEQGDSAMYLCASSSGQGNTEAFFGQGTRLTVV.

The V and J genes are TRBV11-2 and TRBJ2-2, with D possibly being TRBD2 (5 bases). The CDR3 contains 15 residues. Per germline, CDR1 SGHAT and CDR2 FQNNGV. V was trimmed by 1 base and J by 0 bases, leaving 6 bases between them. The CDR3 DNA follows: TGTGCCAGCAGCTTAGTCGGGGCGAACACCGGGGAGCTGTTTTTT. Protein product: CASSLVGANTGELFF.

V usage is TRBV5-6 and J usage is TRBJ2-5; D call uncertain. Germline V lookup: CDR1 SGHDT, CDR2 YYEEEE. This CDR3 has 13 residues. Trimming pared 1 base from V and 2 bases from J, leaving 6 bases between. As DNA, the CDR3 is TGTGCCAGCAGCTTGCCTAGTCAAGAGACCCAGTACTTC. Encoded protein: CASSLPSQETQYF.

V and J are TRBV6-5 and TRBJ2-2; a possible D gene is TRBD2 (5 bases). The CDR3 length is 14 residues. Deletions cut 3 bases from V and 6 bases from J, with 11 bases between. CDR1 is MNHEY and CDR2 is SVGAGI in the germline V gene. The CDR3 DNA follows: TGTGCCAGCAGTTATAGGAGGTGGTCCGGGGAGCTGTTTTTT. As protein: CASSYRRWSGELFF.

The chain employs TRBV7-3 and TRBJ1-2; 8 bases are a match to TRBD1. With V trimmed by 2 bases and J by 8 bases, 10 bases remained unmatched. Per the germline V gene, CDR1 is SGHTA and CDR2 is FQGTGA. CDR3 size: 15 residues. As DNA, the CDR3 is TGTGCCAGCAGCTTAGGCCCAGGGGGCGCGGGGGGCTACACCTTC. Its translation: CASSLGPGGAGGYTF. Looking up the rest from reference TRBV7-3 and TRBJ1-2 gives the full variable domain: GAGVSQTPSNKVTEKGKYVELRCDPISGHTALYWYRQSLGQGPEFLIYFQGTGAADDSGLPNDRFFAVRPEGSVSTLKIQRTERGDSAVYLCASSLGPGGAGGYTFGSGTRLTVV.

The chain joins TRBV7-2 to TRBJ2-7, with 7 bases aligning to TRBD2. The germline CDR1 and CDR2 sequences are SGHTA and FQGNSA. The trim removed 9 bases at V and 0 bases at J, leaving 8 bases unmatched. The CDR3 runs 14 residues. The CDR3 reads CASMMGGSSYEQYF. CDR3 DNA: TGTGCCAGTATGATGGGAGGGAGCTCCTACGAGCAGTACTTC.

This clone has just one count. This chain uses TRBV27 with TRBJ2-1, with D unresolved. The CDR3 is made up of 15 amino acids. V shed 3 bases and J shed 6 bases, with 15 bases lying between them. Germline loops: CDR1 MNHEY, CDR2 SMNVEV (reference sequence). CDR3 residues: CASSFSLDSSNEQFF. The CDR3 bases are TGTGCCAGCAGTTTTAGTCTAGATTCATCCAATGAGCAGTTCTTC.

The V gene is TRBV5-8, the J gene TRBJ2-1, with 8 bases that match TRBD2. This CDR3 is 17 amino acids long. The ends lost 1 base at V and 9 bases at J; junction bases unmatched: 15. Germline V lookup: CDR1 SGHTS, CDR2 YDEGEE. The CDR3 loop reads CASSLLAGLETGSEQFF. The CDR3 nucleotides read TGTGCCAGCAGCTTGTTGGCGGGACTAGAAACGGGGAGTGAGCAGTTCTTC. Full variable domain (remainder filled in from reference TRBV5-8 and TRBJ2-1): EAGVTQSPTHLIKTRGQQATLRCSPISGHTSVYWYQQALGLGLQFLLWYDEGEERNRGNFPPRFSGRQFPNYSSELNVNALELEDSALYLCASSLLAGLETGSEQFFGPGTRLTVL.

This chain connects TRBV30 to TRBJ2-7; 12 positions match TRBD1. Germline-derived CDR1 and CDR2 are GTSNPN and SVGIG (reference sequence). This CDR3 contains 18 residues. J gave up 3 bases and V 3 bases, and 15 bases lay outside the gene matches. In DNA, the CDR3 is TGTGCCTGGAGGGCCCTAAAATACGGGACAGGGGGCGTCTACGAGCAGTACTTC. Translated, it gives CAWRALKYGTGGVYEQYF.

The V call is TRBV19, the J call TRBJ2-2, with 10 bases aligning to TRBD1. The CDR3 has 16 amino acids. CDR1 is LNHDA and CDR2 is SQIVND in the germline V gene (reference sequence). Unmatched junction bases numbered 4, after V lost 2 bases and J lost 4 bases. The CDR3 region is CASSIYGTGVTGELFF. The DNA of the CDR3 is TGTGCCAGTAGTATATATGGGACAGGGGTCACCGGGGAGCTGTTTTTT. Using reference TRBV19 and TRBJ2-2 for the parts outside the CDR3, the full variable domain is DGGITQSPKYLFRKEGQNVTLSCEQNLNHDAMYWYRQDPGQGLRLIYYSQIVNDFQKGDIAEGYSVSREKKESFPLTVTSAQKNPTAFYLCASSIYGTGVTGELFFGEGSRLTVL.

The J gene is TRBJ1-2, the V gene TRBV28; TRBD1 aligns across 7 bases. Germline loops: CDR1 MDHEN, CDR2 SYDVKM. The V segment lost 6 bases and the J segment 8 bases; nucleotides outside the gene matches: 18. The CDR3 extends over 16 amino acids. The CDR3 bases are TGTGCCAGCAGCCTATCGGCCCGGACAGGCTCCTGGGGCTACACCTTC. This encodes CASSLSARTGSWGYTF.

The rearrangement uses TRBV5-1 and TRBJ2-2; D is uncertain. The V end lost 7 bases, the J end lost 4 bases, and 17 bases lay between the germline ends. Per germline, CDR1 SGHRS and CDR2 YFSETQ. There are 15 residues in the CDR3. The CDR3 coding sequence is TGCGCCAGCGAAAAGGGAAGATTAAGCACCGGGGAGCTGTTTTTT. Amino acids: CASEKGRLSTGELFF.

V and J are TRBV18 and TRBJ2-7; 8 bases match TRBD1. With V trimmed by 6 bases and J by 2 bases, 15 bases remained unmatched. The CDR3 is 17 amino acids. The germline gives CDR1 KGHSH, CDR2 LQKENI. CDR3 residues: CASSLSGQAGRTYEQYF. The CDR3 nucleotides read TGTGCCAGCTCCCTCTCGGGACAGGCGGGGAGGACCTACGAGCAGTACTTC.

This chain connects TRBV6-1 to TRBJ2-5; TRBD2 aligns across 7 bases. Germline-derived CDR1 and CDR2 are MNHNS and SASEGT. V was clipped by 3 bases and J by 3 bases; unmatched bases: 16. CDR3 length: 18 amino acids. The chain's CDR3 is CASSDISRHLGGKETQYF. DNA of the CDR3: TGTGCCAGCAGTGATATCTCCCGACACTTGGGAGGGAAAGAGACCCAGTACTTC.

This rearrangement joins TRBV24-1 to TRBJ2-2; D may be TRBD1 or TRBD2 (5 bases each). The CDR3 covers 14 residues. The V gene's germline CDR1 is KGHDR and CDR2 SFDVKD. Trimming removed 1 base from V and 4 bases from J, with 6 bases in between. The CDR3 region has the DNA TGTGCCACCAGTGATTTCGGGACCACCGGGGAGCTGTTTTTT. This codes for CATSDFGTTGELFF.

This CDR3 reads CASSSLIYEQYF. DNA for the CDR3: TGTGCCAGCAGCTCCCTCATTTACGAGCAGTACTTC. V is TRBV7-9 and J is TRBJ2-7, with D unresolved. The germline gives CDR1 SEHNR, CDR2 FQNEAQ (reference sequence). This CDR3 spans 12 amino acids. V shed 4 bases and J shed 4 bases, with 8 bases lying between them.

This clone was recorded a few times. CDR3 in amino acids: CASSHRVNYGYTF. CDR3 nucleotides: TGCGCCAGCAGCCACAGGGTAAACTATGGCTACACCTTC. This chain links TRBV4-1 with TRBJ1-2, with D possibly being TRBD1 (5 bases). Trimming shortened V by 3 bases and J by 2 bases, and 7 bases separated the two germline ends. The CDR3 runs 13 residues. Germline V gene lookup returns CDR1 MGHRA and CDR2 YSYEKL.

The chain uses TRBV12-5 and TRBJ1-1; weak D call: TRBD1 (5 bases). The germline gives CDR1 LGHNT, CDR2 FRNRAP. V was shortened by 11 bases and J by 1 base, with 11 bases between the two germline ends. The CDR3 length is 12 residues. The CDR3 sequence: CAVRTGNTEAFF. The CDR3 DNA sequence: TGTGCTGTACGAACAGGGAACACTGAAGCTTTCTTT.

CDR3 loop: CASSEARLAGYEQYF. DNA for the CDR3: TGTGCCAGCAGTGAAGCGAGACTAGCGGGGTACGAGCAGTACTTC. The J gene is TRBJ2-7, the V gene TRBV6-1, with 11 bases matching TRBD2. With 0 bases clipped from V and 4 bases from J, the junction kept 2 bases outside the gene matches. The germline CDR1 and CDR2 sequences are MNHNS and SASEGT. The CDR3 covers 15 residues.

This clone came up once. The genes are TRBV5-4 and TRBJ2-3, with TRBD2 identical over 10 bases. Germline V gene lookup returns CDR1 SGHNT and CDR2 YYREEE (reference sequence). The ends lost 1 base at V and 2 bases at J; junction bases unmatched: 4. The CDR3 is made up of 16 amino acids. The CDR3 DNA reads TGTGCCAGCAGCTTGATGACTAGCGGGTTCACAGATACGCAGTATTTT. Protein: CASSLMTSGFTDTQYF.

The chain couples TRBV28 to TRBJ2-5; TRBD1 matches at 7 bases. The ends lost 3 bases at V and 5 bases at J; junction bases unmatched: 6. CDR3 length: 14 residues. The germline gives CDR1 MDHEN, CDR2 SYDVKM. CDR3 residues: CASSLGQSRETQYF. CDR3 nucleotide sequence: TGTGCCAGCAGTTTGGGACAGAGCCGTGAGACCCAGTACTTC.

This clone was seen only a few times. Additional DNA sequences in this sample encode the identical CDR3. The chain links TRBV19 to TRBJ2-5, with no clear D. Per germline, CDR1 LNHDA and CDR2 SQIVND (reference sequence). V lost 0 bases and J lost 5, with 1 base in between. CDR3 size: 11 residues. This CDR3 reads CASSIEETQYF. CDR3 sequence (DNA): TGTGCCAGTAGTATAGAGGAGACCCAGTACTTC.

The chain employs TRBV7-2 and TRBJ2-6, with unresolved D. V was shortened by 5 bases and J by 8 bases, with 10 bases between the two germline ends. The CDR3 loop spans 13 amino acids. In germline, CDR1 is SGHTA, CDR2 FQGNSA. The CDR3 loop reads CASSPSSTNVLTF. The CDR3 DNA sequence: TGTGCCAGCAGCCCGAGCTCGACCAACGTCCTGACTTTC.

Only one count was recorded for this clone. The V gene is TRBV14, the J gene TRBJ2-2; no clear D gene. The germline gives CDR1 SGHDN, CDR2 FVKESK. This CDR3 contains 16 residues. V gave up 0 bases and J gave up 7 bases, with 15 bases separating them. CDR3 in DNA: TGTGCCAGCAGCCAAGAGACTGGAGTTTTCCGCGGGGAGCTGTTTTTT. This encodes CASSQETGVFRGELFF.

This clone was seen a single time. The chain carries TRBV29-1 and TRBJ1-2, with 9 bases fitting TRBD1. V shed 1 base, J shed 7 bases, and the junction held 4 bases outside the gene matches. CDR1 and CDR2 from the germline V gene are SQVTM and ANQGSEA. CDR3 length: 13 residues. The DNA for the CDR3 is TGCAGCGTTGAAGGGACAGGGGTTGGTGGCTACACCTTC. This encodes CSVEGTGVGGYTF. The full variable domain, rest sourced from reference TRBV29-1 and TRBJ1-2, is SAVISQKPSRDICQRGTSLTIQCQVDSQVTMMFWYRQQPGQSLTLIATANQGSEATYESGFVIDKFPISRPNLTFSTLTVSNMSPEDSSIYLCSVEGTGVGGYTFGSGTRLTVV.

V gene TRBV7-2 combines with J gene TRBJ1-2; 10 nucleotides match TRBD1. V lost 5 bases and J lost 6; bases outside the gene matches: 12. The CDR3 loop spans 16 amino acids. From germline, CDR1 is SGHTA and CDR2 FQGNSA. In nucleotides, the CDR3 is TGTGCCAGCAGCCTAGGAGCCCCAGGACAGGGGGATGGCTACACCTTC. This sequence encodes CASSLGAPGQGDGYTF.

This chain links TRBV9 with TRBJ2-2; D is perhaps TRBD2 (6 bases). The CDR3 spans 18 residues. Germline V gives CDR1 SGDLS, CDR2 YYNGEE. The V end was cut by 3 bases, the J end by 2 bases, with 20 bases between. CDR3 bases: TGTGCCAGCAGCGCATCCCCGTCCGGCGGGATAAACACCGGGGAGCTGTTTTTT. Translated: CASSASPSGGINTGELFF.